The 25 T cell receptor beta chains below all came from one sample that was sequenced in a study of cytomegalovirus exposure and HLA in healthy donors. The PCR contained 60 Vbeta and 13 Jbeta primers. The method was immunoSEQ multiplex PCR; TCRdb's version includes in-frame clones alone and lacks a portion of them. The profile covers about 150,000 clones, with roughly 84% appearing a single time and 2.3% taken by the ten largest. The sample taken for sequencing was PBMCs. These TCRs come from a woman under 30 in good health and CMV-seronegative.

The chain has TRBV19 and TRBJ1-1; TRBD1 aligns across 8 bases. This CDR3 comprises 13 residues. Germline V gene lookup returns CDR1 LNHDA and CDR2 SQIVND (reference sequence). Trimming took 3 bases from V and 7 from J; bases not matched to a gene: 4. CDR3 DNA: TGTGCCAGTAGTATCCGGGACAGGAGTGAAGCTTTCTTT. Translation: CASSIRDRSEAFF.

The chain carries TRBV28 and TRBJ2-5; a possible D gene is TRBD1 (5 bases). The assigned J gene may be wrong: the sequence end matches TRBJ2-7 better. Germline loops: CDR1 MDHEN, CDR2 SYDVKM. The CDR3 is 16 residues long. The chain's CDR3 is CASSLAPAQGTYEQYF. CDR3 in DNA: TGTGCCAGCAGTTTAGCGCCCGCGCAGGGCACCTACGAGCAGTACTTC.

The rearrangement links TRBV27 to TRBJ1-2, with D uncertain. The CDR3 loop spans 18 amino acids. V shed 5 bases and J shed 2 bases, with 24 bases lying between them. Germline lookup yields CDR1 MNHEY and CDR2 SMNVEV (reference sequence). As DNA, the CDR3 is TGTGCCAGCAGTCCTCGCTATGGAAGGTGGACTTCGAACTATGGCTACACCTTC. Amino acid sequence: CASSPRYGRWTSNYGYTF.

This CDR3 reads CASSFSAGEKPGELFF. The CDR3 nucleotides read TGTGCCAGCAGTTTTTCCGCGGGGGAGAAACCGGGGGAGCTGTTTTTT. The rearrangement joins TRBV27 to TRBJ2-2, with 7 bases matching TRBD2. The V gene's germline CDR1 is MNHEY and CDR2 SMNVEV (reference sequence). Unmatched junction bases numbered 12, after V lost 3 bases and J lost 8 bases. The CDR3 runs to 16 residues.

This clone has just one count. J is TRBJ2-3 and V is TRBV7-2; TRBD2 is a possible D gene (5 bases). This CDR3 contains 15 residues. CDR1 and CDR2 from the germline V gene are SGHTA and FQGNSA. Trimming cost V 6 bases and J 5 bases, with 18 bases left between them. CDR3 residues: CASRSPSIGRDTQYF. CDR3 coding DNA: TGTGCCAGCAGGTCCCCCTCCATTGGGAGAGATACGCAGTATTTT. Using reference TRBV7-2 and TRBJ2-3 for the parts outside the CDR3, the full variable domain is GAGVSQSPSNKVTEKGKDVELRCDPISGHTALYWYRQSLGQGLEFLIYFQGNSAPDKSGLPSDRFSAERTGGSVSTLTIQRTQQEDSAVYLCASRSPSIGRDTQYFGPGTRLTVL.

The gene calls are TRBV27 and TRBJ2-1; 12 bases match TRBD2. Germline CDR1 reads MNHEY; CDR2 reads SMNVEV (reference sequence). V lost 3 bases to trimming and J lost 6 bases; unmatched junction nucleotides: 15. The CDR3 is 19 residues long. The CDR3 DNA reads as TGTGCCAGCAGTTTGGGGCGGACTAGCGGGATTGAGGGGACCAATGAGCAGTTCTTC. It encodes CASSLGRTSGIEGTNEQFF.

The rearrangement joins TRBV5-1 to TRBJ1-4; the match to TRBD1 covers 7 bases. The V segment lost 4 bases and the J segment 6 bases; nucleotides outside the gene matches: 9. This CDR3 has 15 amino acids. Germline CDR1 SGHRS, CDR2 YFSETQ. For the CDR3, the DNA is TGCGCCAGCAGCATGTCCGGGACAGAGGATGAAAAACTGTTTTTT. This sequence encodes CASSMSGTEDEKLFF.

The chain's CDR3 is CSVEQRGDPDTQYF. The CDR3 DNA follows: TGCAGCGTTGAACAGCGGGGGGACCCAGATACGCAGTATTTT. This chain links TRBV29-1 with TRBJ2-3, with TRBD2 identical over 9 bases. Germline values: CDR1 SQVTM, CDR2 ANQGSEA. There are 14 residues in the CDR3. V was pared by 2 bases and J by 4 bases, with 4 bases of the junction left unmatched.

J is TRBJ2-4 and V is TRBV14; tentative D call: TRBD2 (5 bases). CDR1 is SGHDN, CDR2 FVKESK, per germline. Trimming removed 1 base from V and 0 bases from J, with 28 bases in between. CDR3 length equals 22 residues. CDR3: CASSQVEPRAYFRGIAKNIQYF. CDR3 in DNA: TGTGCCAGCAGCCAAGTGGAACCCCGGGCCTATTTTCGAGGGATAGCCAAAAACATTCAGTACTTC.

This rearrangement joins TRBV2 to TRBJ2-1; D might be TRBD2 (6 bases). Germline assignment: CDR1 SNHLY and CDR2 FYNNEI. V gave up 6 bases and J gave up 4 bases, with 16 bases separating them. This CDR3 contains 15 residues. CDR3 loop: CASSPASVGYNEQFF. CDR3 DNA sequence: TGTGCCAGCAGCCCGGCTAGCGTCGGATACAATGAGCAGTTCTTC. Filled out from reference TRBV2 and TRBJ2-1, the complete variable domain reads EPEVTQTPSHQVTQMGQEVILRCVPISNHLYFYWYRQILGQKVEFLVSFYNNEISEKSEIFDDQFSVERPDGSNFTLKIRSTKLEDSAMYFCASSPASVGYNEQFFGPGTRLTVL.

The chain is built from TRBV11-2 and TRBJ1-1; D is perhaps TRBD1 (6 bases). The V and J ends lost 1 base and 2 bases respectively, with 8 bases between them. The CDR3 sequence is 14 residues long. Germline-derived CDR1 and CDR2 are SGHAT and FQNNGV. The CDR3 DNA sequence: TGTGCCAGCAGCTTAGTAGGGGGAAACACTGAAGCTTTCTTT. Translation gives CASSLVGGNTEAFF.

This clone was seen only a few times. This chain connects TRBV28 to TRBJ2-3; TRBD2 is a possible D gene (6 bases). Germline values: CDR1 MDHEN, CDR2 SYDVKM. CDR3 size: 15 residues. With 3 bases removed from V and 8 bases from J, the gap between germline ends came to 18 bases. The DNA of the CDR3 is TGTGCCAGCAGTTTTAGGACTACCCACGGGTTTACGCAGTATTTT. It translates to CASSFRTTHGFTQYF.

The rearrangement joins TRBV27 to TRBJ1-4, with D possibly being TRBD1 (5 bases). CDR1 is MNHEY and CDR2 is SMNVEV in the germline V gene (reference sequence). The CDR3 extends over 14 amino acids. V was clipped by 5 bases and J by 8 bases, with 15 bases between them. This CDR3 reads CASSPLGGGEKLFF. The DNA of the CDR3 is TGTGCCAGCAGTCCCCTCGGGGGTGGGGAAAAACTGTTTTTT.

The CDR3 loop reads CAGEGPTYEQYF. The CDR3 coding sequence is TGTGCCGGGGAGGGACCAACCTACGAGCAGTACTTC. V is TRBV2 and J is TRBJ2-7; 7 nucleotides line up with TRBD2. The junction had 6 bases not matched to a gene; V was cut back by 11 bases and J by 2 bases. This CDR3 contains 12 residues. Germline CDR1 SNHLY, CDR2 FYNNEI.

CDR3 coding DNA: TGTGCCAGTAGTCCGGTGACCTCGGGGGAGCAGTACTTC. Residues: CASSPVTSGEQYF. V is TRBV19 and J is TRBJ2-7, with a weak D call TRBD2 (5 bases). The CDR3 is 13 residues long. V lost 5 bases, J lost 7 bases, and 15 bases lay in between. Per germline, CDR1 LNHDA and CDR2 SQIVND (reference sequence).

The rearrangement joins TRBV7-3 to TRBJ2-3, with D possibly being TRBD1 (6 bases). Per the germline V gene, CDR1 is SGHTA and CDR2 is FQGTGA. The ends were cut back, 5 bases at V and 2 bases at J, with 14 bases in the middle. This CDR3 contains 15 residues. This CDR3 is CASSPRTAFTDTQYF. CDR3 DNA sequence: TGTGCCAGCAGCCCAAGGACAGCTTTCACAGATACGCAGTATTTT.

The chain joins TRBV10-3 to TRBJ1-1, with 9 bases aligning to TRBD1. V shed 4 bases, J shed 8 bases, and the junction held 11 bases outside the gene matches. The CDR3 loop spans 15 amino acids. CDR1 and CDR2 (germline): ENHRY, SYGVKD. CDR3 nucleotides: TGTGCCATCAGTGCCGGTTCTGCGGACAGGGGCGAAGCTTTCTTT. Translation: CAISAGSADRGEAFF.

The chain carries TRBV27 and TRBJ2-3, with 11 positions matching TRBD2. Trimming cost V 8 bases and J 2 bases; bases outside gene matches: 12. Germline lookup yields CDR1 MNHEY and CDR2 SMNVEV (reference sequence). CDR3 length equals 17 residues. CDR3 region: CASRFLTSGTHTDTQYF. The CDR3 nucleotides are TGTGCCAGCCGATTTCTGACTAGCGGGACCCACACAGATACGCAGTATTTT.

The chain has TRBV7-9 and TRBJ2-1; 7 bases line up with TRBD2. The CDR3 sequence is 16 residues long. The germline V gene encodes CDR1 SEHNR and CDR2 FQNEAQ (reference sequence). V was clipped by 4 bases and J by 4 bases; unmatched bases: 10. CDR3 sequence: CASSSSRGGPYNEQFF. The DNA of the CDR3 is TGTGCCAGCAGCTCCTCCCGCGGGGGACCTTACAATGAGCAGTTCTTC. Complete variable domain (other parts from reference TRBV7-9 and TRBJ2-1): DTGVSQNPRHKITKRGQNVTFRCDPISEHNRLYWYRQTLGQGPEFLTYFQNEAQLEKSRLLSDRFSAERPKGSFSTLEIQRTEQGDSAMYLCASSSSRGGPYNEQFFGPGTRLTVL.

The chain links TRBV11-2 to TRBJ2-1; possibly TRBD1 for D (5 bases). Trimming stripped 5 bases from V and 4 bases from J, with 24 bases between. Germline CDR1 is SGHAT and CDR2 is FQNNGV. The CDR3 is 18 residues long. The CDR3 bases are TGTGCCAGCAGCCCTCCCCCGTCAGTGGGGCGAAGATACAATGAGCAGTTCTTC. It translates to CASSPPPSVGRRYNEQFF.

The rearrangement uses TRBV28 and TRBJ1-5; maybe TRBD1 (5 bases). Trimming took 7 bases from V and 2 from J, leaving 15 bases between them. The CDR3 covers 15 residues. Germline loops: CDR1 MDHEN, CDR2 SYDVKM. For the CDR3, the DNA is TGTGCCAGCACCACCATGGGGGGAGGCAATCAGCCCCAGCATTTT. Protein: CASTTMGGGNQPQHF. Drawing the rest from reference TRBV28 and TRBJ1-5, the complete variable domain is DVKVTQSSRYLVKRTGEKVFLECVQDMDHENMFWYRQDPGLGLRLIYFSYDVKMKEKGDIPEGYSVSREKKERFSLILESASTNQTSMYLCASTTMGGGNQPQHFGDGTRLSIL.

The chain links TRBV30 to TRBJ1-2, with 9 bases that match TRBD1. The trim removed 2 bases at V and 5 bases at J, leaving 6 bases unmatched. Germline values: CDR1 GTSNPN, CDR2 SVGIG (reference sequence). The CDR3 spans 14 residues. Here the CDR3 reads CAWSLGTGKYGYTF. The CDR3 bases are TGTGCCTGGAGTCTCGGGACAGGGAAGTATGGCTACACCTTC.

This chain links TRBV18 with TRBJ2-3; TRBD1 agrees at 8 bases. The trim removed 6 bases at V and 3 bases at J, leaving 8 bases unmatched. Germline loops: CDR1 KGHSH, CDR2 LQKENI. This CDR3 is built from 15 residues. The CDR3: CASSPRGQATDTQYF. In DNA form, the CDR3 reads TGTGCCAGCTCGCCCAGGGGACAGGCGACAGATACGCAGTATTTT. Supplemented by reference TRBV18 and TRBJ2-3, the full variable domain reads NAGVMQNPRHLVRRRGQEARLRCSPMKGHSHVYWYRQLPEEGLKFMVYLQKENIIDESGMPKERFSAEFPKEGPSILRIQQVVRGDSAAYFCASSPRGQATDTQYFGPGTRLTVL.

This clone was seen only once. The gene calls are TRBV9 and TRBJ1-4; D is ambiguous. With 0 bases removed from V and 8 bases from J, the gap between germline ends came to 14 bases. The CDR3 spans 15 residues. Germline V gene data show CDR1 as SGDLS and CDR2 as YYNGEE. CDR3 sequence reads: CASSVGSGVGEKLFF. The CDR3 region has the DNA TGTGCCAGCAGCGTAGGCAGCGGAGTCGGAGAAAAACTGTTTTTT.

The genes are TRBV29-1 and TRBJ2-7; 7 bases are a match to TRBD2. V shed 6 bases and J 7 bases; nucleotides not matched to a gene: 12. Germline CDR1 and CDR2: SQVTM and ANQGSEA. This CDR3 has 13 amino acids. The CDR3 DNA sequence: TGCAGCGTCAAGCGGGGCGCTACTGAAGAGCAGTACTTC. Amino acids: CSVKRGATEEQYF.